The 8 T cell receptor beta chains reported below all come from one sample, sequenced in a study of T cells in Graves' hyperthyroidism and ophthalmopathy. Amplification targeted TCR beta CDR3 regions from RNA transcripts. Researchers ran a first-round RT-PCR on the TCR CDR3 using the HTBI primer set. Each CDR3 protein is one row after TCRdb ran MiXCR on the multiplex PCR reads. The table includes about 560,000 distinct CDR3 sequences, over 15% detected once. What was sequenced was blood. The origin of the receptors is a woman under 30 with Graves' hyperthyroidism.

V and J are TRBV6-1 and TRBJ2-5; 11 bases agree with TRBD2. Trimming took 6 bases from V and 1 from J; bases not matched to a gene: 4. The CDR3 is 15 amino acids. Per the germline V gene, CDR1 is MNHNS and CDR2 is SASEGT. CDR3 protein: CASRPGTSGQETQYF. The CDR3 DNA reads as TGTGCCAGCAGGCCCGGGACTAGCGGCCAAGAGACCCAGTACTTC.

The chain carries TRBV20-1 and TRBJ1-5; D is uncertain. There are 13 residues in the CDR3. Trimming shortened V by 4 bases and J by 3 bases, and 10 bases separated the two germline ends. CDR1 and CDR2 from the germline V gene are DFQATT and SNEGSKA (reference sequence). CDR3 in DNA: TGCAGTGCTACTGTCCAGCCCAATCAGCCCCAGCATTTT. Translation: CSATVQPNQPQHF.

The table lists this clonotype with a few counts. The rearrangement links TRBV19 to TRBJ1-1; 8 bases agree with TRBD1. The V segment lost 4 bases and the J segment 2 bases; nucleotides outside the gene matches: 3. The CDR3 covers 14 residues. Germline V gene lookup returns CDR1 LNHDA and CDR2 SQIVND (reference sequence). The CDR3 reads CASSKDRVNTEAFF. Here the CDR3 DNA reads TGTGCCAGTAGTAAGGACAGGGTTAACACTGAAGCTTTCTTT.

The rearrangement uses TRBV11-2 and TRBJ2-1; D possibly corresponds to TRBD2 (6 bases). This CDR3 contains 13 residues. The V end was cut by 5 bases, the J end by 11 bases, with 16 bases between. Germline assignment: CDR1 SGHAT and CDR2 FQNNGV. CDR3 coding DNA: TGTGCCAGCAGCCACCCGGGACTCCCTCAGCAGTTCTTC. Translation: CASSHPGLPQQFF.

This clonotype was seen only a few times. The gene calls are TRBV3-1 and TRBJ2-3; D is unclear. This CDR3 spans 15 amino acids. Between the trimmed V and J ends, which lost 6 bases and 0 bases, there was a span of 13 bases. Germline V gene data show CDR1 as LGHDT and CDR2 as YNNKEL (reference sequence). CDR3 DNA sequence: TGTGCCAGCAGTTTATTTTCGTCGAGCACAGATACGCAGTATTTT. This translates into CASSLFSSSTDTQYF.

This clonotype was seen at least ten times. The CDR3 region has the DNA TGTGCCAGCAGCCCAGTGCCGGGACATGTCGAAGCTTTCTTT. Amino acid sequence: CASSPVPGHVEAFF. The rearrangement links TRBV11-2 to TRBJ1-1, with D maybe TRBD1 (6 bases). V lost 5 bases to trimming and J lost 8 bases, with 18 bases between them. The germline V gene has CDR1 SGHAT and CDR2 FQNNGV. This CDR3 has 14 residues.

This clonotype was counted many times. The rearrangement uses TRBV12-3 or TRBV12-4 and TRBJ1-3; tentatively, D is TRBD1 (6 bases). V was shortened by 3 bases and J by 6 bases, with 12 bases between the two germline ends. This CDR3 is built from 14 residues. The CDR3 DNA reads TGTGCCAGCAGTTTGTGGGGGCGAGAAAACACCATATATTTT. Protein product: CASSLWGRENTIYF.

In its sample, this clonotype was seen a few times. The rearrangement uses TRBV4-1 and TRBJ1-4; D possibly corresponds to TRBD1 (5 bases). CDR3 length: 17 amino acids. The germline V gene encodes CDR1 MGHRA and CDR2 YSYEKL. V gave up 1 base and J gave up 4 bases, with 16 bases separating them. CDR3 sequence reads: CASSQGGGINNNEKLFF. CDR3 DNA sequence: TGCGCCAGCAGCCAAGGGGGGGGGATAAATAATAATGAAAAACTGTTTTTT.